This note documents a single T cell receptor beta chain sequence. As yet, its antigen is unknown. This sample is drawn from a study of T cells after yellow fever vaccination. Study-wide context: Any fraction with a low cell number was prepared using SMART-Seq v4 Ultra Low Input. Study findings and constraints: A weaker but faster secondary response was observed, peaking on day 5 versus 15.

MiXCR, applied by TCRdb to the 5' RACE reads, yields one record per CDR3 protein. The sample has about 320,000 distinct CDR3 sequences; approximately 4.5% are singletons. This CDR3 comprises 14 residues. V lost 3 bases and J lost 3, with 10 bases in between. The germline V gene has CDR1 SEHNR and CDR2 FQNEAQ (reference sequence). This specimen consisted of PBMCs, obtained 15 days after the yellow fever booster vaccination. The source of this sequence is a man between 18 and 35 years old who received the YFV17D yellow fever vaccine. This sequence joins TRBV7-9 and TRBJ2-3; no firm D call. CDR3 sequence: CASSFRTRTDTQYF. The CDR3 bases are TGTGCCAGCAGCTTCCGGACCCGAACAGATACGCAGTATTTT. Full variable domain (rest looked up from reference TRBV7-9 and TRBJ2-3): DTGVSQNPRHKITKRGQNVTFRCDPISEHNRLYWYRQTLGQGPEFLTYFQNEAQLEKSRLLSDRFSAERPKGSFSTLEIQRTEQGDSAMYLCASSFRTRTDTQYFGPGTRLTVL.